The TCR beta chain described here comes from a study of T-cell reconstitution after alpha-beta-depleted transplantation in children. Unique molecular identifiers tagged the TCRbeta library. MiXCR was run by TCRdb on the PCR reads, yielding one entry per CDR3 protein. The sample has 150,000 to 200,000 distinct CDR3 sequences; less than 8% are singletons. The CDR3 sequence is 17 residues long. Germline V lookup: CDR1 LGHNA, CDR2 YNFKEQ. V dropped 0 bases and J dropped 2 bases, with 14 bases sitting between them. The chain couples TRBV4-2 to TRBJ1-5; D is perhaps TRBD1 (6 bases). The receptor comes from a human donor who donated a stem cell graft to a child with Wiskott-Aldrich syndrome. The material sequenced was PBMCs from the stem cell graft donor, taken from the stem cell graft. The CDR3 sequence: CASSQERTGWGNQPQHF. CDR3 sequence (DNA): TGTGCCAGCAGCCAAGAGCGTACAGGGTGGGGCAATCAGCCCCAGCATTTT.